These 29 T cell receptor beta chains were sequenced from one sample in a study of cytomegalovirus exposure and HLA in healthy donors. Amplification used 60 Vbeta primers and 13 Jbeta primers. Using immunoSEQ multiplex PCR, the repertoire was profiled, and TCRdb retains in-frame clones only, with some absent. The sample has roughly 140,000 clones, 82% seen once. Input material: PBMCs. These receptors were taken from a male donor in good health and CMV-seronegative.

CDR3 sequence (DNA): TGTGCCAGCTCCCTAAGGCGGGGGGCAGGCGATACGCAGTATTTT. It encodes CASSLRRGAGDTQYF. This chain uses TRBV2 with TRBJ2-3, with TRBD2 matching 8 bases. Germline lookup yields CDR1 SNHLY and CDR2 FYNNEI. V was clipped by 8 bases and J by 6 bases; unmatched bases: 13. The CDR3 has 15 residues.

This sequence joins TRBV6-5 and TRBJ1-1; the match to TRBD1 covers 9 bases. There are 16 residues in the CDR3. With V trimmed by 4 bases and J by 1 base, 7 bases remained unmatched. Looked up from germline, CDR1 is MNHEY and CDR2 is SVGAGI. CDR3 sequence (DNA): TGTGCCAGCAGTTTACAAGGACAGGGGTGGAACACTGAAGCTTTCTTT. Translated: CASSLQGQGWNTEAFF.

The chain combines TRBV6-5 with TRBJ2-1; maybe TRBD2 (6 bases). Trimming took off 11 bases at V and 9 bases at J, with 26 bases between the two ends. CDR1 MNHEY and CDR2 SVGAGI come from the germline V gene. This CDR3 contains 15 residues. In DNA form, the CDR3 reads TGTGCCGCAGGCCCGGCGGGACGGAGCCCCCCTGAGCAGTTCTTC. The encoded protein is CAAGPAGRSPPEQFF.

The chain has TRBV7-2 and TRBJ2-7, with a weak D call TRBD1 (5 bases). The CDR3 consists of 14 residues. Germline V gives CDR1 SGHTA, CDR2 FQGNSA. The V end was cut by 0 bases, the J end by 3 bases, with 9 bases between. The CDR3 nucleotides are TGTGCCAGCAGCTTAGCGACAGAAATCTACGAGCAGTACTTC. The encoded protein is CASSLATEIYEQYF.

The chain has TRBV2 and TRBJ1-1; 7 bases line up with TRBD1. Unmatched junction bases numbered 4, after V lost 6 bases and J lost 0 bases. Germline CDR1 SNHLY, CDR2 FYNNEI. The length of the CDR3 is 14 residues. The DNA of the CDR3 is TGTGCCAGCAGACACAGGGGACTGAACACTGAAGCTTTCTTT. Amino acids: CASRHRGLNTEAFF. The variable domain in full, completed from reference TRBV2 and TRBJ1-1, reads EPEVTQTPSHQVTQMGQEVILRCVPISNHLYFYWYRQILGQKVEFLVSFYNNEISEKSEIFDDQFSVERPDGSNFTLKIRSTKLEDSAMYFCASRHRGLNTEAFFGQGTRLTVV.

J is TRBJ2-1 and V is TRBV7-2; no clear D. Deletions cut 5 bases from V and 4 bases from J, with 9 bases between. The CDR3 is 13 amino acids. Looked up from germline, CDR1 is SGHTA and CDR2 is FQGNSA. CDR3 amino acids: CASSPGVYNEQFF. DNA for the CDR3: TGTGCCAGCAGCCCCGGAGTATACAATGAGCAGTTCTTC.

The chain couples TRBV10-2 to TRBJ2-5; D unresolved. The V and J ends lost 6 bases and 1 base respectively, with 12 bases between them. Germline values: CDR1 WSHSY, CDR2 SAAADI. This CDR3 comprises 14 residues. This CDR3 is CASSLPGFQETQYF. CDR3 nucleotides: TGCGCCAGCAGCCTCCCGGGTTTCCAAGAGACCCAGTACTTC.

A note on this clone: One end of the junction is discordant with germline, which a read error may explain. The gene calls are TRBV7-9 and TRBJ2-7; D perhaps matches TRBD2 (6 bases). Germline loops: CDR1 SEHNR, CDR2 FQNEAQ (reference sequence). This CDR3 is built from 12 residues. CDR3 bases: TGTGCCAGCAGCTTAGTAGCTCGGGGACTTAACTTC. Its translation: CASSLVARGLNF.

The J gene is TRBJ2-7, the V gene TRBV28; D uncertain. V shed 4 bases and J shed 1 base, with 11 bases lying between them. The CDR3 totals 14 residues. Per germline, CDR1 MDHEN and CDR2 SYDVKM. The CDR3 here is CASSSPAHSYEQYF. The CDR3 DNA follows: TGTGCCAGCAGTTCCCCCGCGCATTCCTACGAGCAGTACTTC.

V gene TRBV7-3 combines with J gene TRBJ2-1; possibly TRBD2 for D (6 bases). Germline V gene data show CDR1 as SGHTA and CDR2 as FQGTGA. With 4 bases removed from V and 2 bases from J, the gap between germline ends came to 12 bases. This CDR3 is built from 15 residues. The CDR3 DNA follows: TGTGCCAGCAGCTCTGCGGGATCGCCCTACAATGAGCAGTTCTTC. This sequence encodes CASSSAGSPYNEQFF. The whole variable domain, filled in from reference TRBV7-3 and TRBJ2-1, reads GAGVSQTPSNKVTEKGKYVELRCDPISGHTALYWYRQSLGQGPEFLIYFQGTGAADDSGLPNDRFFAVRPEGSVSTLKIQRTERGDSAVYLCASSSAGSPYNEQFFGPGTRLTVL.

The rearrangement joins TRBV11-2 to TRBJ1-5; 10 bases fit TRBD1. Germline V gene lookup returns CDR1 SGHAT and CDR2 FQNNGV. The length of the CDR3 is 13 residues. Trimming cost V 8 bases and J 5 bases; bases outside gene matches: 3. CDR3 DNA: TGTGCCAGCTCCGGGACAGGGGATCAGCCCCAGCATTTT. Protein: CASSGTGDQPQHF.

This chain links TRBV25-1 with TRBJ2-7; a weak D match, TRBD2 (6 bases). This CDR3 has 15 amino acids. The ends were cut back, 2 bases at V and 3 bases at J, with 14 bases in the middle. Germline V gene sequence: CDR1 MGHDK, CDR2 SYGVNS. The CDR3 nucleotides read TGTGCCAGCAGTGAAATCCTAGCGACACGCTACGAGCAGTACTTC. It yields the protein CASSEILATRYEQYF.

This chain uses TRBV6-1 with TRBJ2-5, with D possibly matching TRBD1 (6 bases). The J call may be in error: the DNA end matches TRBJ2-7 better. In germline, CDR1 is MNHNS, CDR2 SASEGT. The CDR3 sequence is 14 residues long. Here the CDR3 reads CASSEAFGQYEQYF. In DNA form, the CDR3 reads TGTGCCAGCAGTGAAGCCTTTGGACAGTACGAGCAGTACTTC.

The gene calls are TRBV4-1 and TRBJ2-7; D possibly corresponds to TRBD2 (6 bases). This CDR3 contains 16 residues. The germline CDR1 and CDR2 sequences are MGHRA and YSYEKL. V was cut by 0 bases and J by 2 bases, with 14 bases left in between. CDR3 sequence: CASSQELADYPYEQYF. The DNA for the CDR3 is TGCGCCAGCAGCCAAGAATTAGCGGACTACCCCTACGAGCAGTACTTC.

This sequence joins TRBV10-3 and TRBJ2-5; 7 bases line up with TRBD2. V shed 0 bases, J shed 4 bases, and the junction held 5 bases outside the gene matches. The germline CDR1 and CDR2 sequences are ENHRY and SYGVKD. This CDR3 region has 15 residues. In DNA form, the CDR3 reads TGTGCCATCAGTGAGTCCCGAGCGGGGCCAGAGACCCAGTACTTC. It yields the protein CAISESRAGPETQYF.

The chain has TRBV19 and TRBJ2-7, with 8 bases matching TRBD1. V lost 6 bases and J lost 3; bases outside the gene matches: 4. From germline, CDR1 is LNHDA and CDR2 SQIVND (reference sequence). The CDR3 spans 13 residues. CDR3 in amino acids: CASSRDRSYEQYF. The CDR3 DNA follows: TGTGCCAGTAGCAGGGACAGGAGCTACGAGCAGTACTTC. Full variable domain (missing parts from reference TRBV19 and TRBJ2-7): DGGITQSPKYLFRKEGQNVTLSCEQNLNHDAMYWYRQDPGQGLRLIYYSQIVNDFQKGDIAEGYSVSREKKESFPLTVTSAQKNPTAFYLCASSRDRSYEQYFGPGTRLTVT.

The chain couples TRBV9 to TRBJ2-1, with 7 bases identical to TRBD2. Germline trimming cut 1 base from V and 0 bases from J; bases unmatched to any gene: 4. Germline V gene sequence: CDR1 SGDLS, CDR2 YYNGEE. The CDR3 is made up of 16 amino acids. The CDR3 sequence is CASSVYGGSSYNEQFF. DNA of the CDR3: TGTGCCAGCAGCGTATACGGGGGGAGCTCCTACAATGAGCAGTTCTTC.

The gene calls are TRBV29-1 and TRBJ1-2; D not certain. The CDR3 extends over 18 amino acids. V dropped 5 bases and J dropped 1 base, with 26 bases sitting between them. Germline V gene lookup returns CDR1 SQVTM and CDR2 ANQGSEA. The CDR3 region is CSVPEGSRSPKLNYGYTF. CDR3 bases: TGCAGCGTTCCCGAAGGGAGCCGAAGTCCGAAGCTTAACTATGGCTACACCTTC.

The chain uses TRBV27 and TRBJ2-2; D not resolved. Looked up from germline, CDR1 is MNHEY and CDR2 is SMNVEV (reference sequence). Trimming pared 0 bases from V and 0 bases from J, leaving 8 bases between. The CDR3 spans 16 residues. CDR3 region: CASSLSGASNTGELFF. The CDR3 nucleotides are TGTGCCAGCAGTTTATCGGGCGCTTCGAACACCGGGGAGCTGTTTTTT.

The CDR3 bases are TGTGCCAGCAGTGAAGAGGGGGCAGGGTCAGGCGAGCAGTACTTC. As protein: CASSEEGAGSGEQYF. The rearrangement uses TRBV6-1 and TRBJ2-7; 7 positions agree with TRBD1. Trimming cost V 1 base and J 6 bases; bases outside gene matches: 9. This CDR3 is built from 15 residues. Germline loops: CDR1 MNHNS, CDR2 SASEGT.

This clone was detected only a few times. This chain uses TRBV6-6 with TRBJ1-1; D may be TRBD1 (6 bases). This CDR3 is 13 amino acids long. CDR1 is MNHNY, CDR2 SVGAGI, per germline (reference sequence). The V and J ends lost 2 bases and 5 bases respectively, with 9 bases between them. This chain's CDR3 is CASSYGGATEAFF. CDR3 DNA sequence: TGTGCCAGCAGTTACGGGGGGGCAACTGAAGCTTTCTTT.

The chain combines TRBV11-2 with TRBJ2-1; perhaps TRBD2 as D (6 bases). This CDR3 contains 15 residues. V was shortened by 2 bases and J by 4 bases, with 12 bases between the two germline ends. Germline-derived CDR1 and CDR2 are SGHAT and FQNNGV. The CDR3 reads CASSLIRGNYNEQFF. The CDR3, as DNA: TGTGCCAGCAGCTTAATCCGGGGGAATTACAATGAGCAGTTCTTC.

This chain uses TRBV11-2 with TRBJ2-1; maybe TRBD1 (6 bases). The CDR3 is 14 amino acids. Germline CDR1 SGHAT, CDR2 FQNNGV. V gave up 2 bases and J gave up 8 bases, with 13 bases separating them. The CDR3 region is CASSLLTGWDEQFF. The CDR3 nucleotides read TGTGCCAGCAGCTTATTGACAGGCTGGGATGAGCAGTTCTTC.

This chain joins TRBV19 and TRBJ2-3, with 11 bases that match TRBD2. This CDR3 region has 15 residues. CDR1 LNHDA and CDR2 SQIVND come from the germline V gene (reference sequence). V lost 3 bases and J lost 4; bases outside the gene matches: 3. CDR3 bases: TGTGCCAGTAGTATGCTAGCGGGGGGTCCAGATACGCAGTATTTT. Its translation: CASSMLAGGPDTQYF.

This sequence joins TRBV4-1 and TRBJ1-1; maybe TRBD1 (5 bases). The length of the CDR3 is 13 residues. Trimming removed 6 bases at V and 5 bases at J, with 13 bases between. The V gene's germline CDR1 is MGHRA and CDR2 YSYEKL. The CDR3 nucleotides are TGCGCCAGCAGTTCGGGGGTACAGACTGAAGCTTTCTTT. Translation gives CASSSGVQTEAFF.

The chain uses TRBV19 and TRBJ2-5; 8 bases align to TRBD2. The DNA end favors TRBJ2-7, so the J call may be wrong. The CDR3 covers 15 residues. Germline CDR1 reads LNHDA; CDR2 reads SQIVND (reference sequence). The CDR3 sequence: CASSREGPDSYEQYF. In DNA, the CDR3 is TGTGCCAGTAGTCGGGAGGGACCGGATTCCTACGAGCAGTACTTC.

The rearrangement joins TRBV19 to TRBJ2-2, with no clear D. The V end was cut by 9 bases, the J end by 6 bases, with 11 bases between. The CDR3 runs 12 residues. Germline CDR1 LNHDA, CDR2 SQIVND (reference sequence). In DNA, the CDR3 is TGTGCCAGCGAGATTTACGCCGGGGAGCTGTTTTTT. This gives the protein CASEIYAGELFF.

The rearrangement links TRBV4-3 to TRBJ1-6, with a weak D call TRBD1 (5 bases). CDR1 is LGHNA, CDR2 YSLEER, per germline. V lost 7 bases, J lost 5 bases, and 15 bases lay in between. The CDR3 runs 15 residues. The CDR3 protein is CASTPQGRNNSPLHF. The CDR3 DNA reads TGCGCCAGCACCCCTCAGGGCAGAAATAATTCACCCCTCCACTTT.

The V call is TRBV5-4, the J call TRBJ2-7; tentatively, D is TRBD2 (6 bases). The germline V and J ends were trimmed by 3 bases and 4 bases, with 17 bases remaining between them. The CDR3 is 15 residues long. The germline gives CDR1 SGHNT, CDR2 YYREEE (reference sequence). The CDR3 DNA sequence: TGTGCCAGCAGCTGGGACCCGGGAGAGGTATACGAGCAGTACTTC. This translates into CASSWDPGEVYEQYF.